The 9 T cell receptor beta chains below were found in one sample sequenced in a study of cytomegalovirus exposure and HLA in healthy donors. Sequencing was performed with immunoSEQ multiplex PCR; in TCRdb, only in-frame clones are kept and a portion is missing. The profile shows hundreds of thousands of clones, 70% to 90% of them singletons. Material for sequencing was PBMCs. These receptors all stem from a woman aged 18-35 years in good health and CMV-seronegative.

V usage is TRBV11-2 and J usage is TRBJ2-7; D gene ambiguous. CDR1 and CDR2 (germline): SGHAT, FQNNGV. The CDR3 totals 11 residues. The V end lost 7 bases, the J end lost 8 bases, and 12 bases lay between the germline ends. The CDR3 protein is CASTQGVKQYF. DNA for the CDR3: TGTGCCAGCACCCAAGGAGTGAAGCAGTACTTC.

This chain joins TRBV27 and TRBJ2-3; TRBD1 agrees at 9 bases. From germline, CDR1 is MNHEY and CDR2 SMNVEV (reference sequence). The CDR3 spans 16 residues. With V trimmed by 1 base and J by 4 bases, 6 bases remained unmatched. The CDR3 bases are TGTGCCAGCAGTTTATTACCGGGACAGGGTTCAGATACGCAGTATTTT. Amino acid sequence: CASSLLPGQGSDTQYF.

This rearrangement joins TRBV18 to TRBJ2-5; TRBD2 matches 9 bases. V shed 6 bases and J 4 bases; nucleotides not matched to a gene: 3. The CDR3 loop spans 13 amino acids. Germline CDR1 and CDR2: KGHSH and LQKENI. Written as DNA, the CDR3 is TGTGCCAGCTCCGAAGCGGGAGGAGAGACCCAGTACTTC. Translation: CASSEAGGETQYF.

The chain's CDR3 is CASSVDPGTGNTEAFF. In DNA, the CDR3 is TGTGCCAGCAGCGTAGATCCTGGGACAGGGAACACTGAAGCTTTCTTT. V gene TRBV9 combines with J gene TRBJ1-1; 8 bases are a match to TRBD1. CDR3 length: 16 amino acids. V lost 0 bases to trimming and J lost 1 base; unmatched junction nucleotides: 5. Germline values: CDR1 SGDLS, CDR2 YYNGEE.

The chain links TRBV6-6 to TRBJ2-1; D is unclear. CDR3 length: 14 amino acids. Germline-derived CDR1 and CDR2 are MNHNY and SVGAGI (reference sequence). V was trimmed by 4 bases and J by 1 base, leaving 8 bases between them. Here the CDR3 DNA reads TGTGCCAGCAGTTTTCGTAGTTCCTACAATGAGCAGTTCTTC. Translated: CASSFRSSYNEQFF.

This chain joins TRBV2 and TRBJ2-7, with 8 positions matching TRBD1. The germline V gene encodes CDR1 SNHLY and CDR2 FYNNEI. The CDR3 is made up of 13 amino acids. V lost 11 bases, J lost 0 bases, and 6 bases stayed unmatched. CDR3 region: CASQGVLSYEQYF. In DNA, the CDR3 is TGTGCCTCACAGGGGGTCCTCTCCTACGAGCAGTACTTC.

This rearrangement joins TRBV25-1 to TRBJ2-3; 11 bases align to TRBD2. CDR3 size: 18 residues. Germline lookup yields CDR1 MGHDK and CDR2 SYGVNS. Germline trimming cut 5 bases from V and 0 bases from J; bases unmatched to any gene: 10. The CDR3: CASSRASGGPQSTDTQYF. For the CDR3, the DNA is TGTGCCAGCAGTCGGGCTAGCGGGGGGCCCCAGAGCACAGATACGCAGTATTTT.

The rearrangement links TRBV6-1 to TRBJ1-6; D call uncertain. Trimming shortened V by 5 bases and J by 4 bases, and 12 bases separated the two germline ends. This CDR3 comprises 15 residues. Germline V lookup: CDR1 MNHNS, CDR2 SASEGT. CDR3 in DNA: TGTGCCAGCAGTCAGATAACAGAGTATAATTCACCCCTCCACTTT. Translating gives CASSQITEYNSPLHF.

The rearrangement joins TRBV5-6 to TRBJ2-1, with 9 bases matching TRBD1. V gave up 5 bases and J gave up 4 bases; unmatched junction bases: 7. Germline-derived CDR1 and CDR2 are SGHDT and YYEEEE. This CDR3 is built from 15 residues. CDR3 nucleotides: TGTGCCAGCAGAGACGGGACAGGGATTTACAATGAGCAGTTCTTC. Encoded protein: CASRDGTGIYNEQFF.